This entry describes one T cell receptor beta chain. Which antigen it targets is not known. A much larger clone lies a single base off, so this may be a read error. CDR1 and CDR2 were assigned from the germline V gene as SGHVS and FQNEAQ. Its CDR3 holds 18 amino acids, cysteine through phenylalanine. Solely the CDR3 DNA is kept, with 54 bases framed from the first base. This entry comes from a study of T cells in Graves' hyperthyroidism and ophthalmopathy (dated by TCRdb to the late 2010s). Study-wide context: Peripheral blood samples were taken at the time of initial diagnosis, prior to any treatment. Once sampling was done, hyperthyroidism patients were given methimazole at a starting dose of 30 mg daily, whereas ophthalmopathy patients were given high-dose intravenous methylprednisolone. The 100 or so discovery patients were randomly divided into training and test sets at a 7:3 ratio. Thyroid tissue and blood T-cell repertoires from roughly 6 Graves' hyperthyroidism patients were also compared in the study. Prospective prediction of ophthalmopathy was tested in an independent validation cohort consisting of about 19 hyperthyroidism patients and over 15 patients who later progressed to ophthalmopathy. According to the paper, TCR Vbeta CDR3 sequencing was carried out on 135 peripheral blood samples, which came from approximately 41 ophthalmopathy, 75 or so hyperthyroidism and approximately 17 progressor patients. To identify TCR V-J signatures that set the groups apart, the researchers used a discovery cohort of more than 95 patients, made up of around 40 with Graves' ophthalmopathy and 57 with stable Graves' hyperthyroidism. Beyond this particular receptor, the publication reports: Ophthalmopathy was separated from stable hyperthyroidism by a 13 V-J signature model, with 87.88% sensitivity and around 81% specificity obtained in cross-validation and 80%/75% obtained in testing. No statistical method was used to fix the sample size in advance, and group allocation was not hidden from the investigators. Most expanded thyroid clonotypes (frequency above 0.001) were also detected in blood, a finding suggesting that blood repertoires may reflect thyroid immune responses. In validation, progression to ophthalmopathy was predicted by the model with approximately 67% sensitivity and roughly 72% specificity, a median of 6.5 months before onset.

Ophthalmopathy patients had moderately to severely active disease, with a Clinical Activity Score of 3 or more, a NOSPECS grade of 4 or more, and a disease duration of less than 3 months. Exclusion was applied to patients with uncontrolled infections, other autoimmune diseases, pregnancy or lactation. Diagnoses were established on the basis of clinical symptoms, serum thyroxine and TRAb, thyroid ultrasound, and orbital computed tomography. PBMCs were separated from under 11 ml of fresh peripheral blood using Ficoll-Paque density gradient centrifugation. Total RNA was extracted with Trizol reagent, and quality was checked on an Agilent 2100 Bioanalyzer. TCR beta CDR3 regions were amplified from RNA transcripts. A first-round RT-PCR of the TCR CDR3 used the HTBI primer set with the Qiagen OneStep RT-PCR kit. The libraries were constructed in a second round of multiplex PCR and then size-selected and purified. Libraries were sequenced paired-end with 100 bp reads on an Illumina HiSeq2000. The source study handled its data this way. Raw data were processed with SOAPnuke, discarding reads with adapters, uncalled bases, mean Phred below 15, or no exact constant-primer or identifier match. High-quality paired reads were merged with COPE v1.2.5, and unique nucleotide sequences were defined as clonotypes. Clonotypes were aligned to IMGT TRBV, TRBD and TRBJ reference segments using MiTCR v1.1. Only V-J combinations with frequency above 0.0001, covering approximately 99% of repertoires, were analysed. A TCS score was defined as the ratio of F50 (clonal expansion) to E x V (chaos), with BLOSUM62-based TCRdist applied between CDR3 peptides within each V-J. Welch's t-statistics and random forest reduced fewer than 550 V-J features to roughly 13, which were used in a naive Bayes classifier (R e1071). TCRdb took the public reads, trimmed them with fastp at Q25, ran MiXCR for clone calling and kept in-frame beta chains. Duplicate CDR3 protein sequences are folded into a single record with the most common DNA and genes. The V and J calls shown here were made by TCRdb, not taken from the authors' results. The sample table contains about 600,000 distinct CDR3 sequences; only one count was recorded for roughly 15% of them. The ten largest clonotypes hold 12% of the sample.

The rearrangement combines TRBV7-8 with TRBJ2-1, with 13 junctional bases fitting TRBD2. This receptor was identified in a woman aged 45-59 years with Graves' ophthalmopathy. Sequenced sample: blood. The CDR3 sequence is CASSKGLAGDIPYNGQFF. The nucleotides are TGTGCCAGCAGCAAAGGACTAGCGGGAGACATCCCCTACAATGGGCAGTTCTTC. Outside the CDR3, residues come from the reference TRBV7-8 and TRBJ2-1 proteins, so the full variable domain is: GAGVSQSPRYKVAKRGQDVALRCDPISGHVSLFWYQQALGQGPEFLTYFQNEAQLDKSGLPSDRFFAERPEGSVSTLKIQRTQQEDSAVYLCASSKGLAGDIPYNGQFFGPGTRLTVL.